The next 17 T cell receptor beta chains were all read from a single sample in a study of cytomegalovirus exposure and HLA in healthy donors. The PCR made use of 60 Vbeta and 13 Jbeta primers. Method: immunoSEQ multiplex PCR; TCRdb's copy keeps in-frame clones and lacks some. The table lists 150,000 to 200,000 clones, around three quarters of them singletons. The specimen was PBMCs. All receptors come from a woman in her 30s in good health and CMV-seronegative.

The table lists this clone with a few counts. The rearrangement uses TRBV5-1 and TRBJ1-4, with TRBD1 matching 9 bases. This CDR3 region has 18 residues. Germline CDR1 and CDR2: SGHRS and YFSETQ. The V gene end was trimmed by 1 base and the J gene end by 7 bases; junction bases not matched to a gene: 14. The CDR3 protein is CASSLNLANRGRGEKLFF. The CDR3 DNA sequence: TGCGCCAGCAGCTTGAACCTGGCCAACAGGGGGCGAGGTGAAAAACTGTTTTTT.

The genes are TRBV6-5 and TRBJ1-1; weak D call: TRBD1 (6 bases). Germline V gene sequence: CDR1 MNHEY, CDR2 SVGAGI. V was trimmed by 5 bases and J by 11 bases, leaving 15 bases between them. The CDR3 totals 12 residues. Here the CDR3 reads CASSTGGRGAFF. In DNA form, the CDR3 reads TGTGCCAGCAGTACCGGGGGGCGCGGGGCTTTCTTT.

The chain links TRBV7-8 to TRBJ2-7, with D possibly being TRBD2 (5 bases). V was cut by 0 bases and J by 3 bases, with 9 bases left in between. The CDR3 has 14 residues. Germline CDR1 reads SGHVS; CDR2 reads FQNEAQ. CDR3 in amino acids: CASSLAGGGYEQYF. For the CDR3, the DNA is TGTGCCAGCAGCTTAGCTGGCGGAGGCTACGAGCAGTACTTC. The whole variable domain, remainder taken from reference TRBV7-8 and TRBJ2-7, is GAGVSQSPRYKVAKRGQDVALRCDPISGHVSLFWYQQALGQGPEFLTYFQNEAQLDKSGLPSDRFFAERPEGSVSTLKIQRTQQEDSAVYLCASSLAGGGYEQYFGPGTRLTVT.

V is TRBV19 and J is TRBJ1-2, with D uncertain. The CDR3 spans 14 residues. With 1 base removed from V and 3 bases from J, the gap between germline ends came to 9 bases. CDR1 and CDR2 from the germline V gene are LNHDA and SQIVND (reference sequence). CDR3 bases: TGTGCCAGTAGTATAGCGTGGGAGGACTATGGCTACACCTTC. Protein: CASSIAWEDYGYTF.

This chain connects TRBV9 to TRBJ1-2; the D is unclear. V was trimmed by 4 bases and J by 8 bases, leaving 12 bases between them. Germline V gene sequence: CDR1 SGDLS, CDR2 YYNGEE. The CDR3 length is 12 residues. The CDR3 protein is CASSPFPGGYTF. CDR3 DNA sequence: TGTGCCAGCAGCCCTTTCCCAGGAGGCTACACCTTC.

The chain uses TRBV27 and TRBJ2-1; 8 bases match TRBD2. Germline assignment: CDR1 MNHEY and CDR2 SMNVEV (reference sequence). This CDR3 is 14 amino acids long. V trimming: 6 bases; J trimming: 8 bases; junction bases outside the gene matches: 9. The chain's CDR3 is CASSSGTRGDEQFF. Here the CDR3 DNA reads TGTGCCAGCAGCTCCGGGACTAGGGGTGATGAGCAGTTCTTC.

V and J are TRBV6-6 and TRBJ2-7, with 9 bases that match TRBD1. The germline V gene encodes CDR1 MNHNY and CDR2 SVGAGI (reference sequence). The CDR3 is 15 amino acids. V shed 5 bases and J 3 bases; nucleotides not matched to a gene: 8. CDR3 region: CASSNPGTGHYEQYF. The CDR3 DNA reads as TGTGCCAGCAGTAACCCCGGGACAGGGCACTACGAGCAGTACTTC.

About this clone itself: At one of its ends the junction is not consistent with the germline gene, which may arise from a read error. The chain uses TRBV7-9 and TRBJ1-2; D is possibly TRBD1 (5 bases). Germline CDR1 and CDR2: SEHNR and FQNEAQ (reference sequence). This CDR3 spans 12 amino acids. The CDR3 loop reads CSSSSGIGGYTF. Here the CDR3 DNA reads TGTTCCAGCAGCTCAGGGATCGGTGGCTACACCTTC.

This chain connects TRBV5-1 to TRBJ2-5; TRBD2 aligns across 9 bases. Germline CDR1 SGHRS, CDR2 YFSETQ. The CDR3 spans 17 residues. Unmatched junction bases numbered 9, after V lost 0 bases and J lost 3 bases. The CDR3 here is CASSLGVAGALKETQYF. The CDR3 coding sequence is TGCGCCAGCAGCTTGGGGGTAGCGGGGGCCTTAAAAGAGACCCAGTACTTC.

The J gene is TRBJ1-1, the V gene TRBV19, with 8 nucleotides matching TRBD1. Germline CDR1 is LNHDA and CDR2 is SQIVND (reference sequence). Trimming cost V 6 bases and J 1 base; bases outside gene matches: 7. There are 15 residues in the CDR3. The CDR3 loop is CASSRGTGENTEAFF. The CDR3 DNA sequence: TGTGCCAGTAGCCGCGGGACAGGCGAGAACACTGAAGCTTTCTTT.

The chain is built from TRBV29-1 and TRBJ1-2; weak D call: TRBD1 (6 bases). The ends were cut back, 7 bases at V and 8 bases at J, with 20 bases in the middle. The germline CDR1 and CDR2 sequences are SQVTM and ANQGSEA. The CDR3 length is 13 residues. The CDR3 sequence: CSAKMGGAGGYTF. The CDR3, as DNA: TGCAGCGCCAAAATGGGGGGGGCGGGGGGCTACACCTTC.

J is TRBJ2-2 and V is TRBV23-1, with D possibly being TRBD1 (5 bases). TRBV23-1 has ORF status, its function being uncertain. The germline V and J ends were trimmed by 3 bases and 2 bases, with 10 bases remaining between them. The CDR3 spans 15 residues. In DNA, the CDR3 is TGCGCCAGCAGTCAGACTGGGGCCAACACCGGGGAGCTGTTTTTT. Translating gives CASSQTGANTGELFF.

This clone was counted only a few times. The rearrangement joins TRBV6-5 to TRBJ2-7; 15 nucleotides match TRBD2. Germline V CDR1 and CDR2: MNHEY, SVGAGI. J lost 1 base, V lost 10 bases, and 5 bases had no gene match. The CDR3 runs to 15 residues. In nucleotides, the CDR3 is TGTGCCACGGGACTAGCGGGAGGAGGTTCCTACGAGCAGTACTTC. Amino acid sequence: CATGLAGGGSYEQYF.

The CDR3 is CAWRGRGDTEAFF. In nucleotides, the CDR3 is TGTGCCTGGAGAGGGAGGGGGGACACTGAAGCTTTCTTT. The gene calls are TRBV30 and TRBJ1-1, with D possibly matching TRBD1 (6 bases). The V gene lost 3 bases and the J gene lost 3 bases, with 11 bases spanning the gap. The germline gives CDR1 GTSNPN, CDR2 SVGIG (reference sequence). CDR3 length: 13 residues.

The chain carries TRBV7-9 and TRBJ1-4, with TRBD1 matching 11 bases. The CDR3 has 15 residues. Per the germline V gene, CDR1 is SEHNR and CDR2 is FQNEAQ (reference sequence). V lost 1 base, J lost 5 bases, and 0 bases stayed unmatched. The CDR3 DNA sequence: TGTGCCAGCAGCTTAGGGGACAGGGGGAATGAAAAACTGTTTTTT. Its translation is CASSLGDRGNEKLFF.

Written as DNA, the CDR3 is TGCGCCAGCAGCTCCTCAGGTCCCGGGGAGCTGTTTTTT. Protein: CASSSSGPGELFF. V is TRBV5-1 and J is TRBJ2-2; D gene uncertain. Deletions cut 3 bases from V and 6 bases from J, with 9 bases between. This CDR3 region has 13 residues. Germline CDR1 and CDR2: SGHRS and YFSETQ.

The chain has TRBV5-1 and TRBJ2-5, with 7 nucleotides matching TRBD2. Germline V CDR1 and CDR2: SGHRS, YFSETQ. The CDR3 covers 16 residues. V shed 3 bases, J shed 4 bases, and the junction held 12 bases outside the gene matches. CDR3: CASSSRTRNVRETQYF. The CDR3 DNA follows: TGCGCCAGCAGCTCAAGGACTAGAAATGTGCGAGAGACCCAGTACTTC.